Below are 16 T cell receptor beta chains sequenced from a single sample in a study of CD8+ T cells in alopecia areata. Sequencing relied on a cDNA template that was reverse transcribed from extracted RNA. Using immunoSEQ multiplex PCR, the repertoire was profiled, and TCRdb retains in-frame clones only, with some absent. This sample carries 150,000 or so clones, around 87% of them seen once, and the ten largest clones take about 14%. This specimen was CD8+ T cells sorted from blood, taken at week 0. These receptors originate from a human donor with alopecia areata.

This sequence joins TRBV29-1 and TRBJ2-1; TRBD2 aligns across 11 bases. The CDR3 consists of 15 residues. Germline CDR1 reads SQVTM; CDR2 reads ANQGSEA. Trimming at V came to 2 bases and at J to 8 bases, leaving 8 bases not matched to a gene. In nucleotides, the CDR3 is TGCAGCGTTGAAAAGGCTAGCGGGAGGAGGTATGAGCAGTTCTTC. Its translation is CSVEKASGRRYEQFF.

This rearrangement joins TRBV2 to TRBJ2-7; D possibly corresponds to TRBD2 (5 bases). The CDR3 is 16 amino acids. V was cut by 1 base and J by 0 bases, with 13 bases left in between. CDR1 and CDR2 (germline): SNHLY, FYNNEI. The CDR3 loop is CASSEGRSGSSYEQYF. The CDR3 coding sequence is TGTGCCAGCAGTGAAGGTCGGTCGGGGAGCTCCTACGAGCAGTACTTC. The full variable domain, rest sourced from reference TRBV2 and TRBJ2-7, is EPEVTQTPSHQVTQMGQEVILRCVPISNHLYFYWYRQILGQKVEFLVSFYNNEISEKSEIFDDQFSVERPDGSNFTLKIRSTKLEDSAMYFCASSEGRSGSSYEQYFGPGTRLTVT.

This chain joins TRBV2 and TRBJ2-2; 12 bases match TRBD2. CDR1 SNHLY and CDR2 FYNNEI come from the germline V gene. CDR3 length: 18 residues. J was trimmed by 3 bases and V by 7 bases; bases with no gene match: 12. The CDR3 sequence is CASTLAQTSGSDTGELFF. The CDR3 coding sequence is TGTGCCAGCACCCTAGCCCAGACTAGCGGGAGTGACACCGGGGAGCTGTTTTTT.

The chain has TRBV27 and TRBJ2-2; 7 bases are shared with TRBD1. Germline V lookup: CDR1 MNHEY, CDR2 SMNVEV (reference sequence). The length of the CDR3 is 17 residues. V lost 3 bases, J lost 0 bases, and 7 bases stayed unmatched. CDR3 coding DNA: TGTGCCAGCAGTTTTACATCCGGGACAGCGAACACCGGGGAGCTGTTTTTT. Its protein is CASSFTSGTANTGELFF.

The chain recombines TRBV5-4 with TRBJ2-3; possibly TRBD2 for D (5 bases). The CDR3 totals 17 residues. Trimming took off 4 bases at V and 4 bases at J, with 22 bases between the two ends. Germline V gives CDR1 SGHNT, CDR2 YYREEE (reference sequence). The CDR3 nucleotides read TGTGCCAGCAGCGCAAGCCTACTAGGTTCCCCCCCAGATACGCAGTATTTT. Amino acid sequence: CASSASLLGSPPDTQYF. Supplemented by reference TRBV5-4 and TRBJ2-3, the full variable domain reads ETGVTQSPTHLIKTRGQQVTLRCSSQSGHNTVSWYQQALGQGPQFIFQYYREEENGRGNFPPRFSGLQFPNYSSELNVNALELDDSALYLCASSASLLGSPPDTQYFGPGTRLTVL.

This clone was seen just once. The genes are TRBV27 and TRBJ2-1; 12 nucleotides match TRBD1. The V segment lost 3 bases and the J segment 7 bases; nucleotides outside the gene matches: 4. From germline, CDR1 is MNHEY and CDR2 SMNVEV (reference sequence). There are 15 residues in the CDR3. The CDR3 region has the DNA TGTGCCAGCAGTTTGGGACAGGGGGCGATGAATGAGCAGTTCTTC. Amino acid sequence: CASSLGQGAMNEQFF.

This clone was counted a few times. The chain has TRBV7-2 and TRBJ1-3; D unclear. V lost 5 bases and J 0 bases, leaving 14 bases between the germline ends. The CDR3 contains 16 residues. The germline V gene has CDR1 SGHTA and CDR2 FQGNSA. The CDR3, as DNA: TGTGCCAGCAGCCCCGGCAGCCTTAGCTCTGGAAACACCATATATTTT. Residues: CASSPGSLSSGNTIYF.

The rearrangement uses TRBV6-6 and TRBJ2-6; 8 nucleotides align to TRBD1. V shed 4 bases, J shed 11 bases, and the junction held 10 bases outside the gene matches. CDR3 size: 15 residues. Germline V CDR1 and CDR2: MNHNY, SVGAGI (reference sequence). The CDR3 nucleotides are TGTGCCAGCAGTTCCGCCGCGACAGGGGTGGACGTCCTGACTTTC. Residues: CASSSAATGVDVLTF.

As to this clone: A junction boundary mismatches the germline segment, possibly from a read error. This sequence joins TRBV29-1 and TRBJ2-1; 9 nucleotides align to TRBD2. There are 15 residues in the CDR3. The germline V gene encodes CDR1 SQVTM and CDR2 ANQGSEA. CDR3: CSAEPTSGSYNEQFF. The CDR3 DNA reads TGCAGCGCTGAACCGACTAGCGGTTCCTACAATGAGCAGTTCTTC.

The chain recombines TRBV29-1 with TRBJ2-2; D is uncertain. The CDR3 loop spans 11 amino acids. CDR1 and CDR2 from the germline V gene are SQVTM and ANQGSEA. V was trimmed by 2 bases and J by 7 bases, leaving 5 bases between them. The CDR3 DNA follows: TGCAGCGTTGAATTGGTCGGGGAGCTGTTTTTT. This encodes CSVELVGELFF.

This clone is labeled medium-sized. DNA for the CDR3: TGTGCCAGCAGCTTTTTAGCGGGAGGCCGCTACGAGCAGTACTTC. It encodes CASSFLAGGRYEQYF. The J gene is TRBJ2-7, the V gene TRBV5-6, with 10 bases fitting TRBD2. The CDR3 spans 15 residues. Germline loops: CDR1 SGHDT, CDR2 YYEEEE. J lost 3 bases, V lost 2 bases, and 5 bases had no gene match.

This clone was detected once. The genes are TRBV4-1 and TRBJ1-3, with D possibly matching TRBD1 (6 bases). CDR3 length: 16 residues. V lost 0 bases and J lost 7, with 16 bases in between. Germline lookup yields CDR1 MGHRA and CDR2 YSYEKL. The CDR3 nucleotides read TGCGCCAGCAGCCAAGATTTGGTTCCAAGGGGGAACACCATATATTTT. Protein sequence: CASSQDLVPRGNTIYF.

Remarks on this clone: At one end, the junction sequence differs from germline, possibly due to a read error. The CDR3 is CASSLDRAGELFF. The DNA of the CDR3 is TGTGCTAGCAGCTTAGACCGGGCCGGGGAGCTGTTTTTT. This chain uses TRBV7-7 with TRBJ2-2; D is unresolved. The germline V gene has CDR1 SSHAT and CDR2 FNYEAQ (reference sequence). CDR3 size: 13 residues.

The rearrangement links TRBV5-1 to TRBJ2-2; 8 nucleotides match TRBD2. The CDR3 is made up of 14 amino acids. Trimming took 4 bases from V and 5 from J; bases not matched to a gene: 4. Looked up from germline, CDR1 is SGHRS and CDR2 is YFSETQ. The CDR3 reads CASSDAGGTGELFF. CDR3 nucleotides: TGCGCCAGCAGCGATGCGGGAGGAACCGGGGAGCTGTTTTTT.

J is TRBJ2-7 and V is TRBV5-4, with 8 nucleotides matching TRBD2. The CDR3 runs to 15 residues. Per germline, CDR1 SGHNT and CDR2 YYREEE (reference sequence). J lost 1 base, V lost 6 bases, and 9 bases had no gene match. The CDR3 reads CASTEMTSESYEQYF. The CDR3 DNA sequence: TGTGCCAGCACCGAGATGACTAGCGAGTCCTACGAGCAGTACTTC.

Turning to this clone: Possible read error: a much larger clone is one base away. Other nucleotide sequences in the sample specify the same CDR3. The chain employs TRBV6-5 and TRBJ2-3, with TRBD2 identical over 15 bases. This CDR3 comprises 15 residues. Germline CDR1 MNHEY, CDR2 SVGAGI. With 5 bases clipped from V and 6 bases from J, the junction kept 3 bases outside the gene matches. Here the CDR3 DNA reads TGTGCCAGCAGTGGACTAGCGGGAGGGCCGGATACGCAGTATTTT. Translation gives CASSGLAGGPDTQYF.